This entry lists 31 T cell receptor beta chains sequenced from one sample in a study of T-cell reconstitution after alpha-beta-depleted transplantation in children. For TCRbeta, the library was prepared with unique molecular identifiers. Via MiXCR, TCRdb re-called the PCR reads, giving one row per CDR3 protein. Of tens of thousands of distinct CDR3 sequences in the sample, roughly 4.9% were seen once. The sample consisted of PBMCs, mostly from graft donor cells, taken 180 days after TCRalphabeta/CD19-depleted stem cell transplant. These TCRs come from a boy in the first two years of life who had a stem cell transplant for acute myeloid leukemia, so the T cells may come from the graft donor.

This clonotype was seen at least ten times. The V call is TRBV30, the J call TRBJ2-2, with D possibly TRBD2 on 7 matching bases. The germline V gene has CDR1 GTSNPN and CDR2 SVGIG (reference sequence). CDR3 length equals 17 residues. Deletions cut 0 bases from V and 5 bases from J, with 19 bases between. The DNA of the CDR3 is TGTGCCTGGAGTGTACCGATCGGGGGGCCTTCTACCGGGGAGCTGTTTTTT. Translation gives CAWSVPIGGPSTGELFF.

This clonotype showed up many times. V gene TRBV7-2 combines with J gene TRBJ2-5, with D possibly matching TRBD1 (5 bases). The ends were cut back, 3 bases at V and 4 bases at J, with 18 bases in the middle. The CDR3 extends over 16 amino acids. Germline CDR1 reads SGHTA; CDR2 reads FQGNSA. CDR3 loop: CASSFLGVGPRETQYF. The CDR3 nucleotides read TGTGCCAGCAGCTTTTTAGGGGTTGGGCCACGAGAGACCCAGTACTTC.

Ten or more counts support this clonotype. The DNA of the CDR3 is TGTGCCAGCAGTGGACTAGCGGGGCGTAGAGAGACCCAGTACTTC. It yields the protein CASSGLAGRRETQYF. V is TRBV25-1 and J is TRBJ2-5; 11 nucleotides line up with TRBD2. The CDR3 has 15 amino acids. Germline CDR1 MGHDK, CDR2 SYGVNS. V lost 4 bases and J lost 4; bases outside the gene matches: 5.

This clonotype was counted ten times or more. V is TRBV5-1 and J is TRBJ2-1; 9 bases fit TRBD1. Germline values: CDR1 SGHRS, CDR2 YFSETQ. There are 16 residues in the CDR3. The ends lost 3 bases at V and 9 bases at J; junction bases unmatched: 13. CDR3 loop: CASSYRAGQGSGEQFF. DNA of the CDR3: TGCGCCAGCAGCTATAGAGCGGGACAGGGATCCGGTGAGCAGTTCTTC.

This clonotype was recorded at least ten times. The chain uses TRBV5-4 and TRBJ2-2; D gene uncertain. V was shortened by 3 bases and J by 7 bases, with 13 bases between the two germline ends. Per germline, CDR1 SGHNT and CDR2 YYREEE (reference sequence). The CDR3 consists of 14 residues. CDR3 region: CASSYWETVGELFF. The CDR3 DNA follows: TGTGCCAGCAGCTACTGGGAAACGGTCGGGGAGCTGTTTTTT. Supplemented by reference TRBV5-4 and TRBJ2-2, the full variable domain reads ETGVTQSPTHLIKTRGQQVTLRCSSQSGHNTVSWYQQALGQGPQFIFQYYREEENGRGNFPPRFSGLQFPNYSSELNVNALELDDSALYLCASSYWETVGELFFGEGSRLTVL.

This clonotype has a count of ten or more. The chain employs TRBV5-4 and TRBJ2-1; 11 positions agree with TRBD2. Trimming cost V 0 bases and J 7 bases; bases outside gene matches: 9. This CDR3 is 17 amino acids long. The germline gives CDR1 SGHNT, CDR2 YYREEE (reference sequence). Written as DNA, the CDR3 is TGTGCCAGCAGCTTGGGGGGTAGCGGGGGGGCCTTGAATGAGCAGTTCTTC. This gives the protein CASSLGGSGGALNEQFF.

This clonotype was seen ten or more times. This chain connects TRBV7-9 to TRBJ2-6, with D perhaps matching TRBD2 (5 bases). Germline-derived CDR1 and CDR2 are SEHNR and FQNEAQ (reference sequence). This CDR3 has 16 amino acids. V was clipped by 8 bases and J by 4 bases, with 18 bases between them. Here the CDR3 DNA reads TGTGCCAGCTCTAGCCTCCTCGGTATAGGGGCCAACGTCCTGACTTTC. It codes for CASSSLLGIGANVLTF.

In its sample, this clonotype was seen many times. The genes are TRBV5-1 and TRBJ2-5, with 10 bases fitting TRBD1. CDR1 SGHRS and CDR2 YFSETQ come from the germline V gene. The CDR3 runs 17 residues. Unmatched junction bases numbered 9, after V lost 0 bases and J lost 4 bases. The CDR3 protein is CASSLVGPGQGIETQYF. The DNA of the CDR3 is TGCGCCAGCAGCTTGGTTGGCCCGGGACAGGGGATAGAGACCCAGTACTTC.

In its sample, this clonotype was seen a few times. As DNA, the CDR3 is TGTGCCAGCAGCCCCCTAGCGTGGGGGGAGCAGTACGTC. Protein: CASSPLAWGEQYV. The chain carries TRBV6-2 or TRBV6-3 and TRBJ2-7; possibly TRBD2 for D (6 bases). Per the germline V gene, CDR1 is MNHEY and CDR2 is SVGEGT. The V gene lost 6 bases and the J gene lost 7 bases, with 16 bases spanning the gap. The CDR3 covers 13 residues.

This clonotype was observed many times. The CDR3 sequence is CASSARLWETQYF. CDR3 DNA sequence: TGTGCCAGCAGCGCCCGACTATGGGAGACCCAGTACTTC. The chain joins TRBV9 to TRBJ2-5, with TRBD2 as a possible D gene (5 bases). This CDR3 spans 13 amino acids. CDR1 and CDR2 (germline): SGDLS, YYNGEE. The V and J ends lost 3 bases and 5 bases respectively, with 11 bases between them.

This clonotype was counted at least ten times. This chain joins TRBV5-5 and TRBJ2-1; D possibly uses TRBD1 or TRBD2 (6 bases each). This CDR3 contains 16 residues. V lost 0 bases to trimming and J lost 7 bases, with 17 bases between them. Germline CDR1 reads SGHKS; CDR2 reads YYEKEE (reference sequence). The CDR3 region is CASSLGGAGGRNEQFF. For the CDR3, the DNA is TGTGCCAGCAGCTTGGGGGGGGCCGGGGGCAGGAATGAGCAGTTCTTC.

This clonotype occurred many times. The CDR3 DNA reads TGTGCCAGCAGTCCCTCGGCGGGGGCCCAAGAGACCCAGTACTTC. Translation: CASSPSAGAQETQYF. V is TRBV12-3 or TRBV12-4 and J is TRBJ2-5; the D gene is possibly TRBD2 (7 bases). The CDR3 is 15 residues long. The ends were cut back, 5 bases at V and 1 base at J, with 14 bases in the middle.

The sample holds many counts of this clonotype. The genes are TRBV7-9 and TRBJ1-1, with D possibly TRBD1 on 6 matching bases. Germline V lookup: CDR1 SEHNR, CDR2 FQNEAQ (reference sequence). The CDR3 extends over 15 amino acids. V was shortened by 5 bases and J by 2 bases, with 15 bases between the two germline ends. The CDR3 is CASSRIQGPNTEAFF. The CDR3, as DNA: TGTGCCAGCAGCCGTATACAGGGTCCAAACACTGAAGCTTTCTTT.

This clonotype was picked up many times. This rearrangement joins TRBV12-3 or TRBV12-4 to TRBJ2-5, with TRBD2 identical over 9 bases. The CDR3 runs 15 residues. The V segment lost 4 bases and the J segment 3 bases; nucleotides outside the gene matches: 6. The CDR3 DNA reads TGTGCCAGCAGTTCCTGGTTAGCGGGGGAAGAGACCCAGTACTTC. Translated, it gives CASSSWLAGEETQYF.

In this sample, this clonotype turned up many times. V and J are TRBV3-1 and TRBJ2-7, with D possibly matching TRBD1 (6 bases). The CDR3 covers 14 residues. The V end lost 1 base, the J end lost 3 bases, and 10 bases lay between the germline ends. Germline CDR1 and CDR2: LGHDT and YNNKEL (reference sequence). The CDR3 coding sequence is TGTGCCAGCAGCCAAGGGGCAGGGGACTACGAGCAGTACGTC. Its protein product is CASSQGAGDYEQYV.

This clonotype was counted at least ten times. The gene calls are TRBV10-3 and TRBJ2-1, with TRBD2 matching 7 bases. This CDR3 is built from 14 residues. CDR1 and CDR2 (germline): ENHRY, SYGVKD. Trimming at V came to 9 bases and at J to 2 bases, leaving 7 bases not matched to a gene. CDR3: CAIGRESPYNEQFF. CDR3 bases: TGTGCCATTGGGCGGGAGTCACCCTACAATGAGCAGTTCTTC.

Ten or more counts support this clonotype. The rearrangement links TRBV6-5 to TRBJ1-2; no firm D call. This CDR3 region has 18 residues. Germline V gives CDR1 MNHEY, CDR2 SVGAGI. Trimming cost V 3 bases and J 7 bases, with 27 bases left between them. Here the CDR3 reads CASSYSLAGPRPFAGYTF. Written as DNA, the CDR3 is TGTGCCAGCAGTTATTCCCTCGCCGGGCCAAGACCCTTCGCTGGCTACACCTTC.

This clonotype was seen only a few times. The junction departs from the called germline gene at one end, perhaps through a read error. V and J are TRBV3-1 and TRBJ2-6; 7 nucleotides align to TRBD1. In germline, CDR1 is LGHDT, CDR2 YNNKEL (reference sequence). The CDR3 runs 20 residues. The CDR3 is CACSQDPGTGATSGANVLTF. CDR3 coding DNA: TGTGCCTGCAGCCAAGATCCGGGCACAGGGGCGACCTCTGGGGCCAACGTCCTGACTTTC.

Ten or more counts support this clonotype. The chain has TRBV20-1 and TRBJ1-6, with TRBD1 matching 7 bases. The CDR3 has 15 residues. Germline trimming cut 5 bases from V and 1 base from J; bases unmatched to any gene: 5. The V gene's germline CDR1 is DFQATT and CDR2 SNEGSKA (reference sequence). The CDR3 DNA reads TGCAGTGCTGTCGACAGGGCTTCCTATAATTCACCCCTCCACTTT. As protein: CSAVDRASYNSPLHF.

This clonotype was picked up many times. The chain uses TRBV7-2 and TRBJ2-2, with D maybe TRBD1 (5 bases). This CDR3 has 16 residues. Germline V gene lookup returns CDR1 SGHTA and CDR2 FQGNSA. V lost 1 base and J lost 6, with 15 bases in between. The CDR3 sequence is CASSLGGPMVAGELFF. CDR3 sequence (DNA): TGTGCCAGCAGCTTAGGGGGCCCAATGGTGGCCGGGGAGCTGTTTTTT.

This clonotype has a count of ten or more. This chain links TRBV7-9 with TRBJ1-6; no reliable D call. Germline V gene data show CDR1 as SEHNR and CDR2 as FQNEAQ (reference sequence). This CDR3 has 13 residues. The ends were cut back, 5 bases at V and 11 bases at J, with 13 bases in the middle. The CDR3 region has the DNA TGTGCCAGCAGCCCCGACACGTGGGCACCCCTCCACTTT. This gives the protein CASSPDTWAPLHF. Full variable domain (outside the CDR3, taken from reference TRBV7-9 and TRBJ1-6): DTGVSQNPRHKITKRGQNVTFRCDPISEHNRLYWYRQTLGQGPEFLTYFQNEAQLEKSRLLSDRFSAERPKGSFSTLEIQRTEQGDSAMYLCASSPDTWAPLHFGNGTRLTVT.

Ten or more counts support this clonotype. The V gene is TRBV12-3 or TRBV12-4, the J gene TRBJ2-3, with 7 bases matching TRBD1. With 2 bases clipped from V and 2 bases from J, the junction kept 4 bases outside the gene matches. This CDR3 region has 15 residues. The CDR3 reads CASSLRGLNTDTQYF. The DNA for the CDR3 is TGTGCCAGCAGTTTAAGGGGGCTCAACACAGATACGCAGTATTTT.

This clonotype has at least ten counts. The rearrangement joins TRBV18 to TRBJ2-5, with unresolved D. Germline CDR1 KGHSH, CDR2 LQKENI. The germline V and J ends were trimmed by 1 base and 0 bases, with 6 bases remaining between them. This CDR3 has 14 amino acids. CDR3 bases: TGTGCCAGCTCACCACGCGCGTACCAAGAGACCCAGTACTTC. Translation: CASSPRAYQETQYF. Full variable domain (outside the CDR3, taken from reference TRBV18 and TRBJ2-5): NAGVMQNPRHLVRRRGQEARLRCSPMKGHSHVYWYRQLPEEGLKFMVYLQKENIIDESGMPKERFSAEFPKEGPSILRIQQVVRGDSAAYFCASSPRAYQETQYFGPGTRLLVL.

This clonotype showed up many times. The rearrangement joins TRBV9 to TRBJ2-6; D may be TRBD1 (5 bases). The germline V and J ends were trimmed by 0 bases and 0 bases, with 7 bases remaining between them. Germline lookup yields CDR1 SGDLS and CDR2 YYNGEE. This CDR3 is 16 amino acids long. The CDR3 protein is CASSVAGISGANVLTF. The DNA of the CDR3 is TGTGCCAGCAGCGTAGCAGGGATCTCTGGGGCCAACGTCCTGACTTTC.

This clonotype was seen many times. J is TRBJ2-5 and V is TRBV12-3 or TRBV12-4; 8 bases are a match to TRBD2. The length of the CDR3 is 15 residues. Trimming cost V 5 bases and J 4 bases; bases outside gene matches: 9. The CDR3 loop reads CASSAAGAPRETQYF. The CDR3 DNA reads TGTGCCAGCAGTGCAGCGGGGGCGCCGAGAGAGACCCAGTACTTC.

This clonotype showed up many times. J is TRBJ1-5 and V is TRBV18; D is possibly TRBD1 (5 bases). The germline gives CDR1 KGHSH, CDR2 LQKENI. V lost 2 bases and J 12 bases, leaving 14 bases between the germline ends. This CDR3 has 13 amino acids. CDR3 sequence (DNA): TGTGCCAGCTCACCAACGGGGGGTGAGAGCCAGCATTTT. This translates into CASSPTGGESQHF.

This clonotype was seen many times. The rearrangement joins TRBV7-9 to TRBJ1-5, with unresolved D. CDR1 is SEHNR and CDR2 is FQNEAQ in the germline V gene (reference sequence). This CDR3 spans 12 amino acids. Trimming removed 1 base at V and 5 bases at J, with 3 bases between. In DNA form, the CDR3 reads TGTGCCAGCAGCTTAGGGGATCAGCCCCAGCATTTT. This gives the protein CASSLGDQPQHF.

The genes are TRBV12-1 and TRBJ2-1; the table's D gene call, TRBD2, was not cross checked with the DNA. TRBV12-1 is a pseudogene locus. The CDR3 consists of 17 residues. CDR3 DNA: TGTGCCATGAGCTTTGGCGGACTAGCTGGGGGGGACAATGAGCAGTTCTTC. Amino acid sequence: CAMSFGGLAGGDNEQFF.

This clonotype has a count of ten or more. This sequence joins TRBV5-1 and TRBJ2-2; the D gene is possibly TRBD1 (5 bases). The CDR3 sequence is 15 residues long. Germline CDR1 reads SGHRS; CDR2 reads YFSETQ. V was clipped by 5 bases and J by 2 bases, with 13 bases between them. The CDR3 DNA sequence: TGCGCCAGCAGGCACGAGCAGGGAAACACCGGGGAGCTGTTTTTT. Translated, it gives CASRHEQGNTGELFF.

This clonotype was found many times. The chain employs TRBV5-6 and TRBJ2-2, with unresolved D. This CDR3 spans 15 amino acids. V dropped 4 bases and J dropped 1 base, with 11 bases sitting between them. The germline gives CDR1 SGHDT, CDR2 YYEEEE. The CDR3 DNA is TGTGCCAGCAGCCCGGTACCGGAGAACACCGGGGAGCTGTTTTTT. Translated, it gives CASSPVPENTGELFF.

In its sample, this clonotype was seen many times. This chain links TRBV20-1 with TRBJ2-3; 9 bases match TRBD2. CDR1 and CDR2 (germline): DFQATT, SNEGSKA (reference sequence). Trimming at V came to 0 bases and at J to 1 base, leaving 5 bases not matched to a gene. The CDR3 length is 16 residues. The CDR3 bases are TGCAGTGCTAGAGATTTAGCGGGGGAGGGCACAGATACGCAGTATTTT. This codes for CSARDLAGEGTDTQYF.